The 32 T cell receptor beta chains given below trace back to one sample, sequenced in a study of PD-L1 blockade in urothelial cancer. The method was immunoSEQ multiplex PCR; TCRdb's version includes in-frame clones alone and lacks a portion of them. This sample has some 84,000 clones, with about 80% found just once. The sample consisted of PBMCs, taken around atezolizumab (anti-PD-L1) treatment. The receptors originated from a man in his 70s with urothelial cancer.

The rearrangement uses TRBV25-1 and TRBJ2-1; 7 nucleotides agree with TRBD1. CDR1 is MGHDK and CDR2 is SYGVNS in the germline V gene. With 8 bases clipped from V and 5 bases from J, the junction kept 6 bases outside the gene matches. The CDR3 spans 13 residues. CDR3 sequence reads: CASCKGANNEQFF. CDR3 in DNA: TGTGCCAGCTGCAAGGGGGCCAACAATGAGCAGTTCTTC. The full variable domain, its missing parts supplied by reference TRBV25-1 and TRBJ2-1, is EADIYQTPRYLVIGTGKKITLECSQTMGHDKMYWYQQDPGMELHLIHYSYGVNSTEKGDLSSESTVSRIRTEHFPLTLESARPSHTSQYLCASCKGANNEQFFGPGTRLTVL.

The V and J genes are TRBV7-8 and TRBJ1-4; 8 nucleotides line up with TRBD1. This CDR3 comprises 15 residues. Trimming removed 8 bases from V and 7 bases from J; junction bases left unmatched: 12. CDR1 is SGHVS and CDR2 is FQNEAQ in the germline V gene. CDR3 amino acids: CASSDRGEESEKLFF. CDR3 DNA sequence: TGTGCCAGCTCCGACAGGGGCGAGGAGAGTGAAAAACTGTTTTTT.

This clone appeared once. This sequence joins TRBV4-2 and TRBJ1-2; no definite D call. The CDR3 is 15 residues long. Deletions cut 1 base from V and 2 bases from J, with 11 bases between. CDR1 and CDR2 from the germline V gene are LGHNA and YNFKEQ. The CDR3 protein is CASSQGSTINYGYTF. DNA for the CDR3: TGTGCCAGCAGCCAAGGTTCTACGATAAACTATGGCTACACCTTC.

This chain uses TRBV6-1 with TRBJ2-5, with 7 nucleotides matching TRBD2. Germline CDR1 MNHNS, CDR2 SASEGT. This CDR3 region has 15 residues. The V and J ends lost 6 bases and 5 bases, in that order; junction bases with no gene match: 12. Written as DNA, the CDR3 is TGTGCCAGCAGCCCCCTGGGGAGGGGAGGGGAGACCCAGTACTTC. It specifies CASSPLGRGGETQYF.

The CDR3: CASSEYRDSGGYTF. The CDR3 bases are TGTGCCAGCAGTGAATACAGGGATAGCGGTGGCTACACCTTC. This rearrangement joins TRBV25-1 to TRBJ1-2; D perhaps matches TRBD1 (5 bases). The CDR3 length is 14 residues. Germline CDR1 reads MGHDK; CDR2 reads SYGVNS. Trimming left V 0 bases short and J 7 bases short, with 12 bases between.

The gene calls are TRBV25-1 and TRBJ1-2, with TRBD1 as a possible D gene (6 bases). The V gene lost 7 bases and the J gene lost 2 bases, with 14 bases spanning the gap. The germline CDR1 and CDR2 sequences are MGHDK and SYGVNS. The CDR3 spans 14 residues. The CDR3 bases are TGTGCCAGCAACCGAGGGGGAGGGAACTATGGCTACACCTTC. Translation gives CASNRGGGNYGYTF.

This chain links TRBV5-1 with TRBJ2-3; 13 nucleotides line up with TRBD2. Germline CDR1 is SGHRS and CDR2 is YFSETQ. This CDR3 comprises 17 residues. Losses at the gene ends were 3 bases for V and 4 bases for J; bases not matched to a gene: 8. The chain's CDR3 is CASSSGLAGRSADTQYF. In DNA form, the CDR3 reads TGCGCCAGCAGCTCGGGACTAGCGGGGAGATCGGCAGATACGCAGTATTTT.

This rearrangement joins TRBV18 to TRBJ2-1; TRBD2 aligns across 7 bases. J was trimmed by 10 bases and V by 1 base; bases with no gene match: 7. The CDR3 has 14 amino acids. CDR1 and CDR2 from the germline V gene are KGHSH and LQKENI. In nucleotides, the CDR3 is TGTGCCAGCTCACCACAGGAGCGGGGAGACGAGCAGTTCTTC. Its protein product is CASSPQERGDEQFF. The full variable domain, rest sourced from reference TRBV18 and TRBJ2-1, is NAGVMQNPRHLVRRRGQEARLRCSPMKGHSHVYWYRQLPEEGLKFMVYLQKENIIDESGMPKERFSAEFPKEGPSILRIQQVVRGDSAAYFCASSPQERGDEQFFGPGTRLTVL.

This clone has just a few counts. Here the CDR3 DNA reads TGCAGCGCATACGGAGCCGGTAGGAACTATGGCTACACCTTC. It is translated as CSAYGAGRNYGYTF. V and J are TRBV29-1 and TRBJ1-2, with unresolved D. CDR3 length: 14 residues. Trimming took 7 bases from V and 2 from J, leaving 17 bases between them. From germline, CDR1 is SQVTM and CDR2 ANQGSEA. The full variable domain, completed using reference TRBV29-1 and TRBJ1-2, is SAVISQKPSRDICQRGTSLTIQCQVDSQVTMMFWYRQQPGQSLTLIATANQGSEATYESGFVIDKFPISRPNLTFSTLTVSNMSPEDSSIYLCSAYGAGRNYGYTFGSGTRLTVV.

V gene TRBV5-1 combines with J gene TRBJ2-7, with 8 nucleotides matching TRBD1. Germline CDR1 is SGHRS and CDR2 is YFSETQ. J was trimmed by 0 bases and V by 2 bases; bases with no gene match: 4. The CDR3 extends over 15 amino acids. The CDR3 nucleotides read TGCGCCAGCAGCTTCAACACAGGGGGCTCCTACGAGCAGTACTTC. Translating gives CASSFNTGGSYEQYF.

V and J are TRBV6-5 and TRBJ1-1; D is undetermined. Looked up from germline, CDR1 is MNHEY and CDR2 is SVGAGI. CDR3 length: 12 amino acids. The V end was cut by 7 bases, the J end by 6 bases, with 12 bases between. The CDR3 nucleotides are TGTGCCAGCACCAACCAGTTCTCTGAAGCTTTCTTT. Its protein is CASTNQFSEAFF.

The chain uses TRBV7-9 and TRBJ1-1; D gene ambiguous. Between the trimmed V and J ends, which lost 3 bases and 7 bases, there was a span of 15 bases. Germline V gene data show CDR1 as SEHNR and CDR2 as FQNEAQ (reference sequence). The CDR3 consists of 14 residues. The CDR3 DNA is TGTGCCAGCAGCTTCCAGGCGGGTCGAGGTGAAGCTTTCTTT. Translated, it gives CASSFQAGRGEAFF.

V and J are TRBV10-3 and TRBJ2-7, with 9 bases that match TRBD2. The ends lost 0 bases at V and 2 bases at J; junction bases unmatched: 14. The germline gives CDR1 ENHRY, CDR2 SYGVKD. The CDR3 has 19 residues. The CDR3 loop reads CAISESRVPSGNPTYEQYF. Written as DNA, the CDR3 is TGTGCCATCAGTGAGTCGAGAGTCCCTAGCGGGAACCCTACCTACGAGCAGTACTTC.

V usage is TRBV6-1 and J usage is TRBJ1-6; D may be TRBD1 (6 bases). This CDR3 comprises 12 residues. Per germline, CDR1 MNHNS and CDR2 SASEGT. V lost 9 bases to trimming and J lost 7 bases, with 10 bases between them. The CDR3 reads CASLTGNSPLHF. The CDR3 nucleotides are TGTGCCAGTCTTACAGGGAATTCACCCCTCCACTTT.

This clone came up once. The J gene is TRBJ2-5, the V gene TRBV29-1; 7 nucleotides match TRBD1. The V gene's germline CDR1 is SQVTM and CDR2 ANQGSEA. V gave up 7 bases and J gave up 5 bases; unmatched junction bases: 10. CDR3 length equals 13 residues. As DNA, the CDR3 is TGCAGCGACGCGACAGGGTTAGGTGAGACCCAGTACTTC. This encodes CSDATGLGETQYF.

This clone was detected a few times. The chain recombines TRBV11-3 with TRBJ2-1, with TRBD2 matching 8 bases. From germline, CDR1 is SGHNT and CDR2 YENEEA. Losses at the gene ends were 1 base for V and 2 bases for J; bases not matched to a gene: 1. This CDR3 has 15 residues. The chain's CDR3 is CASSLAGGPYNEQFF. The CDR3 DNA reads as TGTGCCAGCAGCTTAGCGGGAGGGCCCTACAATGAGCAGTTCTTC.

This clone appeared a few times. The chain uses TRBV10-3 and TRBJ2-7; maybe TRBD2 (6 bases). Germline V CDR1 and CDR2: ENHRY, SYGVKD. The CDR3 totals 14 residues. The V and J ends lost 3 bases and 7 bases respectively, with 16 bases between them. CDR3 region: CAISDVGSGQEQYF. The CDR3 nucleotides read TGTGCCATCAGTGACGTGGGTAGCGGACAAGAGCAGTACTTC.

The genes are TRBV7-8 and TRBJ1-2; D is unclear. Germline V gives CDR1 SGHVS, CDR2 FQNEAQ. The CDR3 length is 16 residues. V was trimmed by 5 bases and J by 1 base, leaving 17 bases between them. The CDR3: CASSPLRGEINYGYTF. The CDR3 DNA follows: TGTGCCAGCAGCCCCCTTCGAGGAGAGATTAACTATGGCTACACCTTC.

This chain uses TRBV19 with TRBJ1-1; D call uncertain. The V and J ends lost 5 bases and 1 base respectively, with 5 bases between them. The CDR3 has 12 residues. Germline CDR1 and CDR2: LNHDA and SQIVND (reference sequence). CDR3 bases: TGTGCCAGTAGTTTCCGGAACACTGAAGCTTTCTTT. Amino acids: CASSFRNTEAFF.

A few counts support this clone. V is TRBV18 and J is TRBJ2-1; TRBD2 matches 7 bases. The CDR3 is made up of 14 amino acids. The J segment lost 6 bases and the V segment lost 3 bases, leaving 5 bases of the junction unmatched. The germline V gene encodes CDR1 KGHSH and CDR2 LQKENI. The CDR3 DNA reads TGTGCCAGCTCACCCCCGACGGGAGGCAATGAGCAGTTCTTC. Its translation: CASSPPTGGNEQFF.

A few counts support this clone. This chain links TRBV6-1 with TRBJ1-1, with 7 bases fitting TRBD1. The germline gives CDR1 MNHNS, CDR2 SASEGT. This CDR3 contains 14 residues. The ends lost 6 bases at V and 1 base at J; junction bases unmatched: 5. The CDR3 sequence: CASRRTGQNTEAFF. Here the CDR3 DNA reads TGTGCCAGCAGAAGGACAGGACAGAACACTGAAGCTTTCTTT.

The gene calls are TRBV11-2 and TRBJ2-5, with 14 bases aligning to TRBD2. The CDR3 is made up of 17 amino acids. Germline CDR1 reads SGHAT; CDR2 reads FQNNGV. The V gene end was trimmed by 5 bases and the J gene end by 4 bases; junction bases not matched to a gene: 9. The CDR3 spells CASSARLAGGPGETQYF. The CDR3 region has the DNA TGTGCCAGCAGCGCACGACTAGCGGGGGGGCCTGGAGAGACCCAGTACTTC.

This clone was seen just once. The V and J genes are TRBV19 and TRBJ1-2, with 10 positions matching TRBD1. The CDR3 covers 15 residues. V was clipped by 5 bases and J by 5 bases; unmatched bases: 8. Germline CDR1 reads LNHDA; CDR2 reads SQIVND (reference sequence). In DNA form, the CDR3 reads TGTGCCAGTAGTGCCGGGACAGGGGTACGGTATGGCTACACCTTC. Its protein is CASSAGTGVRYGYTF.

This chain connects TRBV10-2 to TRBJ1-1; 8 bases are a match to TRBD1. CDR3 length: 14 amino acids. The germline V gene has CDR1 WSHSY and CDR2 SAAADI. Unmatched junction bases numbered 7, after V lost 7 bases and J lost 3 bases. The CDR3 DNA sequence: TGCGCCAGCATTGACTTCAGGGGGCACACTGAAGCTTTCTTT. Translating gives CASIDFRGHTEAFF.

The chain joins TRBV21-1 to TRBJ1-2; TRBD1, the D gene given by the table, was not confirmed from the DNA. TRBV21-1 is described as a pseudogene. This CDR3 has 15 residues. The CDR3, as DNA: TGTGCCAGCAGCCGGGGACAGGGGGCGCGGGGGGGCTACACCTTC. This codes for CASSRGQGARGGYTF.

V usage is TRBV7-3 and J usage is TRBJ2-1; TRBD1 matches 8 bases. After removal of 2 bases from V and 9 bases from J, the junction contained 12 bases not matched to a gene. Germline CDR1 reads SGHTA; CDR2 reads FQGTGA. CDR3 size: 16 residues. CDR3 residues: CASSLLSGQGAGEQFF. The CDR3 coding sequence is TGTGCCAGCAGCTTATTGTCCGGGCAGGGGGCAGGTGAGCAGTTCTTC.

The V gene is TRBV5-4, the J gene TRBJ2-7; tentatively, D is TRBD1 (7 bases). Germline assignment: CDR1 SGHNT and CDR2 YYREEE (reference sequence). V was trimmed by 4 bases and J by 5 bases, leaving 16 bases between them. The CDR3 is 14 amino acids. Here the CDR3 DNA reads TGTGCCAGCAGCCCATCGGGCAGGGGGGACGAGCAGTACTTC. Its protein product is CASSPSGRGDEQYF.

This sequence joins TRBV2 and TRBJ1-2, with 7 bases identical to TRBD1. This CDR3 is built from 14 residues. CDR1 and CDR2 from the germline V gene are SNHLY and FYNNEI. Germline trimming cut 1 base from V and 3 bases from J; bases unmatched to any gene: 2. The CDR3 nucleotides are TGTGCCAGCAGTGAAGTCAGGGGGGACTATGGCTACACCTTC. It yields the protein CASSEVRGDYGYTF.

The sample holds a few counts of this clone. V usage is TRBV4-1 and J usage is TRBJ2-3, with D possibly matching TRBD1 (5 bases). CDR1 MGHRA and CDR2 YSYEKL come from the germline V gene. The CDR3 has 16 residues. V lost 2 bases to trimming and J lost 0 bases, with 12 bases between them. The CDR3: CASSQPLGRSTDTQYF. The DNA for the CDR3 is TGCGCCAGCAGCCAACCCTTGGGGCGGAGCACAGATACGCAGTATTTT.

The V call is TRBV19, the J call TRBJ2-7; 8 bases map to TRBD2. CDR3 length equals 14 residues. The V gene's germline CDR1 is LNHDA and CDR2 SQIVND (reference sequence). V was pared by 4 bases and J by 3 bases, with 5 bases of the junction left unmatched. CDR3 bases: TGTGCCAGTAGTAGGCAGCGGGAGAGCTACGAGCAGTACTTC. Translating gives CASSRQRESYEQYF.

The V gene is TRBV2, the J gene TRBJ2-5; the D is unclear. V dropped 6 bases and J dropped 3 bases, with 5 bases sitting between them. CDR3 length: 11 residues. Germline loops: CDR1 SNHLY, CDR2 FYNNEI. The CDR3 loop reads CASSQEETQYF. For the CDR3, the DNA is TGTGCCAGCAGCCAGGAAGAGACCCAGTACTTC.

The genes are TRBV4-2 and TRBJ2-1, with 8 bases aligning to TRBD1. This CDR3 contains 15 residues. The germline CDR1 and CDR2 sequences are LGHNA and YNFKEQ. After removal of 2 bases from V and 6 bases from J, the junction contained 6 bases not matched to a gene. In DNA form, the CDR3 reads TGTGCCAGCAGCCAAACAGGGACAGGAGGCAATGAGCAGTTCTTC. Protein: CASSQTGTGGNEQFF.